The 17 T cell receptor beta chains below were found in one sample sequenced in a study of technical replicates of blood from a handful of donors. Clones were read by immunoSEQ multiplex PCR, and TCRdb kept only the in-frame ones, dropping some. The data hold under 85,000 clones, with about 97% observed a single time. Sequenced material: T cells isolated from PBMCs. These receptors all stem from a human donor in good health.

The J gene is TRBJ1-2, the V gene TRBV27; D gene ambiguous. The V gene's germline CDR1 is MNHEY and CDR2 SMNVEV (reference sequence). Trimming shortened V by 5 bases and J by 0 bases, and 7 bases separated the two germline ends. The length of the CDR3 is 13 residues. The CDR3 region has the DNA TGTGCCAGCAGTACAGACACTAACTATGGCTACACCTTC. This encodes CASSTDTNYGYTF.

The J gene is TRBJ2-4, the V gene TRBV27, with TRBD2 matching over 8 bases. Germline lookup yields CDR1 MNHEY and CDR2 SMNVEV (reference sequence). This CDR3 is built from 15 residues. Unmatched junction bases numbered 9, after V lost 5 bases and J lost 6 bases. CDR3 amino acids: CASSHNSGARNIQYF. The CDR3 DNA follows: TGTGCCAGCAGTCATAATAGCGGGGCGCGAAACATTCAGTACTTC.

The V gene is TRBV18, the J gene TRBJ2-3; 7 bases map to TRBD1. Germline CDR1 is KGHSH and CDR2 is LQKENI. The J segment lost 6 bases and the V segment lost 4 bases, leaving 13 bases of the junction unmatched. CDR3 size: 16 residues. The CDR3 coding sequence is TGTGCCAGCTCACGATCCGGGACAGCACTTGGCGATACGCAGTATTTT. This gives the protein CASSRSGTALGDTQYF.

The gene calls are TRBV7-9 and TRBJ1-4, with 10 bases matching TRBD1. This CDR3 is built from 15 residues. After removal of 5 bases from V and 6 bases from J, the junction contained 6 bases not matched to a gene. Germline values: CDR1 SEHNR, CDR2 FQNEAQ (reference sequence). CDR3 region: CASSPGQGLDEKLFF. The CDR3 coding sequence is TGTGCCAGCAGCCCGGGACAGGGGCTTGATGAAAAACTGTTTTTT.

The J gene is TRBJ2-1, the V gene TRBV28, with 13 bases aligning to TRBD2. Trimming took 5 bases from V and 8 from J; bases not matched to a gene: 3. Germline V gives CDR1 MDHEN, CDR2 SYDVKM. The CDR3 extends over 14 amino acids. CDR3 DNA: TGTGCCAGCAGTAGGACTAGCGGGAGTGATGAGCAGTTCTTC. It specifies CASSRTSGSDEQFF.

The chain carries TRBV7-9 and TRBJ1-1; D is ambiguous. Germline CDR1 SEHNR, CDR2 FQNEAQ (reference sequence). The V gene lost 5 bases and the J gene lost 1 base, with 14 bases spanning the gap. CDR3 length: 15 amino acids. CDR3 sequence: CASSPTRGENTEAFF. CDR3 DNA sequence: TGTGCCAGCAGCCCCACTCGTGGAGAGAACACTGAAGCTTTCTTT.

The chain is built from TRBV4-1 and TRBJ2-5; the D gene is possibly TRBD2 (5 bases). CDR3 size: 16 residues. The V end was cut by 1 base, the J end by 6 bases, with 18 bases between. The germline V gene has CDR1 MGHRA and CDR2 YSYEKL. CDR3 in amino acids: CASSQGIRDGLKTQYF. The CDR3 region has the DNA TGCGCCAGCAGCCAAGGGATTCGGGATGGGCTCAAGACCCAGTACTTC.

The chain is built from TRBV29-1 and TRBJ1-1, with a tentative D call TRBD1 (6 bases). CDR1 is SQVTM and CDR2 is ANQGSEA in the germline V gene. This CDR3 spans 13 amino acids. The V end lost 6 bases, the J end lost 0 bases, and 11 bases lay between the germline ends. CDR3 loop: CSVSQGVNTEAFF. CDR3 DNA: TGCAGCGTGTCACAGGGAGTGAACACTGAAGCTTTCTTT.

V is TRBV4-2 and J is TRBJ2-3; D remains ambiguous. This CDR3 comprises 13 residues. With 0 bases removed from V and 5 bases from J, the gap between germline ends came to 6 bases. Per germline, CDR1 LGHNA and CDR2 YNFKEQ. CDR3 DNA sequence: TGTGCCAGCAGCCAAGACGTGAGAGATACGCAGTATTTT. Encoded protein: CASSQDVRDTQYF.

V usage is TRBV7-3 and J usage is TRBJ1-2; 9 bases map to TRBD1. Germline V gene data show CDR1 as SGHTA and CDR2 as FQGTGA. The CDR3 covers 13 residues. V lost 5 bases, J lost 8 bases, and 6 bases stayed unmatched. CDR3 nucleotide sequence: TGTGCCAGCAGCGAGGACAGGGGACAAGGCTACACCTTC. Protein sequence: CASSEDRGQGYTF.

This sequence joins TRBV6-5 and TRBJ1-1, with D unclear. The germline V gene encodes CDR1 MNHEY and CDR2 SVGAGI. This CDR3 has 13 residues. V lost 2 bases, J lost 3 bases, and 7 bases lay in between. CDR3 sequence reads: CASSYLEDTEAFF. The CDR3 DNA reads as TGTGCCAGCAGTTACCTTGAGGACACTGAAGCTTTCTTT.

The rearrangement joins TRBV10-3 to TRBJ1-2; maybe TRBD1 (5 bases). Trimming pared 0 bases from V and 4 bases from J, leaving 12 bases between. This CDR3 has 15 amino acids. CDR1 is ENHRY, CDR2 SYGVKD, per germline. The CDR3: CAISESGRAAYGYTF. The CDR3 DNA sequence: TGTGCCATCAGTGAGTCTGGCAGGGCCGCCTATGGCTACACCTTC.

This clone has a single count. The chain links TRBV19 to TRBJ2-2; 12 nucleotides line up with TRBD2. CDR3 length: 18 residues. Germline lookup yields CDR1 LNHDA and CDR2 SQIVND (reference sequence). The junction had 20 bases not matched to a gene; V was cut back by 11 bases and J by 7 bases. CDR3 in amino acids: CAAPKGLAGGGEHGELFF. The DNA for the CDR3 is TGTGCCGCCCCTAAGGGGCTAGCGGGAGGGGGTGAGCACGGGGAGCTGTTTTTT.

This chain links TRBV7-6 with TRBJ1-5; 10 bases align to TRBD1. The ends lost 4 bases at V and 0 bases at J; junction bases unmatched: 3. The CDR3 spans 16 residues. Germline CDR1 and CDR2: SGHVS and FNYEAQ. The CDR3 DNA reads as TGTGCCAGCAGCTCGGACAGGGGGTATAGCAATCAGCCCCAGCATTTT. This codes for CASSSDRGYSNQPQHF.

This clone was detected only once. The rearrangement uses TRBV9 and TRBJ2-7; 8 nucleotides align to TRBD2. From germline, CDR1 is SGDLS and CDR2 YYNGEE. This CDR3 spans 18 amino acids. Trimming at V came to 4 bases and at J to 4 bases, leaving 19 bases not matched to a gene. This CDR3 is CASSPRTSIADSRYEQYF. The DNA for the CDR3 is TGTGCCAGCAGCCCACGGACTAGCATCGCTGATTCGAGATACGAGCAGTACTTC.

The chain has TRBV10-3 and TRBJ2-1; 9 nucleotides match TRBD2. V lost 10 bases and J lost 9; bases outside the gene matches: 10. Germline assignment: CDR1 ENHRY and CDR2 SYGVKD. This CDR3 has 13 residues. CDR3 DNA sequence: TGTGCCAGTGCTAGCGGGATTCTAAGTGAGCAGTTCTTC. This codes for CASASGILSEQFF.

The J gene is TRBJ2-1, the V gene TRBV7-2; D is perhaps TRBD1 (5 bases). Deletions cut 5 bases from V and 8 bases from J, with 7 bases between. The CDR3 is made up of 11 amino acids. Germline V gene data show CDR1 as SGHTA and CDR2 as FQGNSA. CDR3 region: CASSPGYEQFF. The CDR3 DNA sequence: TGTGCCAGCAGCCCAGGGTATGAGCAGTTCTTC.